This TCR beta chain appears in the sequencing data of a study of blood T cell repertoires in COVID-19 (dated by TCRdb to the early 2020s). About the study as a whole: Collaborator samples came from the United States, Italy and Spain and covered acute and convalescent phases of COVID-19. Nearly every sample came with metadata listing a de-identified subject ID, COVID-19 status, age in years and sex. Subjects who had been exposed to COVID-19, were actively infected with it, or had recovered from it provided the deeply sampled blood TCRbeta repertoires that made up the dataset. HLA class I and class II types, where available, came from metadata supplied by the sample provider rather than from assay-based typing. The samples were drawn from two sources: the first 160 participants of the ongoing ImmuneRACE study, and 1,000 to 1,500 subjects contributed by 6 global collaborators. The repertoires were made available in a free public database intended to serve as a resource for research on the immune response to SARS-CoV-2. The prospective study material was composed of cDNA or gDNA derived from T cells, B-cell-depleted T cells, or PBMCs.

TCRbeta CDR3 regions were amplified from genomic DNA using the immunoSEQ Assay, a bias-controlled multiplex PCR. For the original study's pipeline: Nucleated cell counts per sample were estimated from amplification of reference gene primers within the assay. Sequence reads were collapsed and filtered to measure the absolute abundance of every unique TCRbeta CDR3 rearrangement. Productive Simpson clonality was computed per sample as the square root of Simpson's diversity index over productive rearrangements. Imported from immuneACCESS, the table was reduced by TCRdb to in-frame sequences with V and J called. These copies leave out some clones; in studies compared against another copy, an unresolved V gene accounts for under half, and the cause of the remainder is not known. The DNA gave D and trimming, while V, J and clone size come from that table. Within this sample are about 58,000 clones, with 70% to 90% of them counted one time only. The ten top clones hold approximately 1.5% of the sample.

General study outcomes and caveats: Clinical and demographic metadata were provided uncurated, with the amount varying by source and participant.

Trimming at the junction amounts to 0 bases on V and 1 base on J, and the germline ends lie 8 bases apart. CDR1 and CDR2, looked up from the germline V gene, are SGHRS and YFSETQ. Inclusive of the bounding cysteine and phenylalanine, the CDR3 is 15 residues long. Kept here is only the CDR3 DNA, which spans 45 bases and is read in frame from base 1. Each collaborating institution followed its own protocols to collect whole blood in K2EDTA tubes. Collaborator samples were shipped for TCRbeta analysis as frozen whole blood, isolated PBMCs, or DNA extracted from either sample type. Comment on this clone: No cognate antigen has been identified for it. No much larger clone exists at a distance of one base, and base qualities are not known. Other DNA sequences of this sample code for an identical CDR3.

The sequence links TRBV5-1 to TRBJ1-5; the D gene remains uncertain. The TCR sequence derives from a man between 60 and 70 years old with acute or convalescent COVID-19. Sequencing input: peripheral blood. The sequence in DNA is TGCGCCAGCAGCTTGGGCGGGAGCAGCAATCAGCCCCAGCATTTT. Its protein product is CASSLGGSSNQPQHF.